The rows below give T cell receptor beta chains drawn from one sample of a study of human T cells and chemical hapten exposure. TCRdb analysed the RACE reads with MiXCR anew, one entry per CDR3 protein. The sample contains some 96,000 distinct CDR3 sequences, roughly a tenth of which appear only once. Sequenced here: whole blood, sampled in connection with sensitization to the hapten diphenylcyclopropenone (DPC). These receptors originate from a woman aged 35 to 49 with alopecia areata. Some clones in this sample may be carry-over from other donors' samples. The CDR3 runs from the conserved cysteine through the conserved F or W. The order of the fields is V gene, clone size, D gene, J gene, CDR3 DNA, CDR3 protein. The D gene is left open where the match is weak. Not all rows give a size; the values are once, few, many and, for expanded clones, a class.

TRBV27,many,TRBD1,TRBJ2-7,TGTGCCAGCACCCCGACAGGGGGCGTCTACGAGCAGTACTTC,CASTPTGGVYEQYF
TRBV12-3/TRBV12-4,-,-,TRBJ1-2,TGTGCCAGCAGTTTTGACACTACCTCGGGCACGGATGGCTACACCTTC,CASSFDTTSGTDGYTF
TRBV7-6,many,-,TRBJ2-5,TGTGCCAGCACCCACCGGGGGGAGACCCAGTACTTC,CASTHRGETQYF
TRBV4-2,-,TRBD2,TRBJ2-3,TGTGCCAGCAGCCCTGGACTAGCGGGAGGCACAGATACGCAGTATTTT,CASSPGLAGGTDTQYF
TRBV29-1,few,-,TRBJ2-5,TGCAGCGCTAGACCTAGCTGGGAGACCCAGTACTTC,CSARPSWETQYF
TRBV5-4,few,TRBD1,TRBJ1-1,TGTGCCAGCAGCGCCACCGGGACAGCGAACACTGAAGCTTTCTTT,CASSATGTANTEAFF
TRBV29-1,few,-,TRBJ1-2,TGCAGCGGGGGTAAGGACTATGGCTACACCTTC,CSGGKDYGYTF
TRBV7-8,few,TRBD1,TRBJ2-7,TGTGCCAGCAGCTTAGCGCAAGGCACAGGGACAGAGTACTTC,CASSLAQGTGTEYF
TRBV30,-,-,TRBJ1-1,TGTGCCTGGGATACAGGGAACACTGAAGCTTTCTTT,CAWDTGNTEAFF
TRBV6-6,many,TRBD2,TRBJ2-1,TGTGCCAGCAGTTTCTGGACTAGCGGTTCCAATGAGCAGTTCTTC,CASSFWTSGSNEQFF
TRBV20-1,-,-,TRBJ2-3,TGCAGTGCTAGTTCGGATACGCAGTATTTT,CSASSDTQYF
TRBV28,-,-,TRBJ2-7,TGTGCCAGCAGTTTACTGGAGGGGGACTACGAGCAGTACTTC,CASSLLEGDYEQYF
TRBV20-1,-,-,TRBJ1-1,TGCAGTGCTTCGGACAGCAATGAAGCTTTCTTT,CSASDSNEAFF
TRBV7-6,many,TRBD1,TRBJ2-1,TGTGCCAGCAGGGCCGGGACAGGGGGCGGGAATGAGCAGTTCTTC,CASRAGTGGGNEQFF
TRBV11-3,-,TRBD1,TRBJ2-7,TGTGCCAGCACCTGGACAGGGCGAATGACCTACGAGCAGTACTTC,CASTWTGRMTYEQYF
TRBV20-1,few,TRBD2,TRBJ2-3,TGCAGTGCTATAAAAGCGGGAGGGGCAGATACGCAGTATTTT,CSAIKAGGADTQYF
TRBV3-1,many,-,TRBJ1-1,TGTGCCAGCAACAAAAGGGAGGAAAACACTGAAGCTTTCTTT,CASNKREENTEAFF
TRBV24-1,many,-,TRBJ2-3,TGTGCCACCAGTGCCCTCGGCGAGGGTACTAGCACAGATACGCAGTATTTT,CATSALGEGTSTDTQYF
TRBV4-2,many,TRBD1,TRBJ2-1,TGTGCCAGCAGCAAGCCGGGACAGGGGGTATACAATGAGCAGTTCTTC,CASSKPGQGVYNEQFF
TRBV6-5,few,-,TRBJ2-2,TGTGCCAGCAGTTACCGAAGGGTTGCGAACACCGGGGAGCTGTTTTTT,CASSYRRVANTGELFF
TRBV4-1,-,TRBD1,TRBJ2-2,TGCGCCAGCAGCCAAGGCAGGGGGCCGGACACCGGGGAGCTGTTTTTT,CASSQGRGPDTGELFF
TRBV12-3/TRBV12-4,many,TRBD1,TRBJ2-5,TGTGCCAGCAGCTCCACTGACAGGGGAGAGACCCAGTACTTC,CASSSTDRGETQYF
TRBV5-4,few,-,TRBJ2-1,TGTGCCAGCAGCTTCGGGCAGCGGGCGGCGCTTGAGCAGTTCTTC,CASSFGQRAALEQFF
TRBV6-2/TRBV6-3,many,-,TRBJ2-6,TGTGCCAGCAGTTATCGTTCTGGGGCCAACGTCCTGACTTTC,CASSYRSGANVLTF
TRBV20-1,-,-,TRBJ1-1,TGCAGTGCCCCAAGCCCCGAGAACACTGAAGCTTTCTTT,CSAPSPENTEAFF
TRBV5-1,few,-,TRBJ2-3,TGCGCCAGCAGCTTGGAGCGCGGATATACGCAGTATTTT,CASSLERGYTQYF
TRBV12-3/TRBV12-4,few,-,TRBJ1-1,TGTGCCAGCAGGAGGGCGGCGGACACTGAAGCTTTCTTT,CASRRAADTEAFF
TRBV28,few,-,TRBJ2-7,TGTGCCAGCAGCTCGGGACTCTCCTACGAGCAGTACTTC,CASSSGLSYEQYF
TRBV29-1,many,-,TRBJ1-1,TGCAGCGTGGCGGGGCAGGCACAACACGCTGAAGCTTTCTTT,CSVAGQAQHAEAFF
TRBV5-5,many,-,TRBJ2-2,TGTGCCAGCACTTACTTGGCCCTCAACACCGGGGAGCTGTTTTTT,CASTYLALNTGELFF
TRBV7-2,-,-,TRBJ2-3,TGTGCCAGCAGCTTAGCCGCGAATACGCAGTATTTT,CASSLAANTQYF
TRBV5-1,many,-,TRBJ2-2,TGCGCCAGCAGTTCGAGTCCGGGCACCCTGGACGGGGAGCTGTTTTTT,CASSSSPGTLDGELFF
TRBV9,many,-,TRBJ2-2,TGTGCCAGCAGCCTCCGAATGGCCGGGGAGCTGTTTTTT,CASSLRMAGELFF
TRBV7-8,many,-,TRBJ1-2,TGTGCCAGCAGCGGGGGCGTACATGGCTACACCTTC,CASSGGVHGYTF
TRBV5-6,many,-,TRBJ2-4,TGTGCCAGCAGCTTGGCCAACGAGGAAAACATTCAGTACTTC,CASSLANEENIQYF
TRBV21-1,many,-,TRBJ1-6,TGTGCCAGCAGTAATTCACCCCTCCACTTT,CASSNSPLHF
TRBV20-1,many,-,TRBJ1-1,TGCAGTGCCGCCGGGACCTCGAACACTGAAGCTTTCTTT,CSAAGTSNTEAFF
TRBV28,many,-,TRBJ2-7,TGTGCCAGCAGTTCCGGGGTATCCTACGAGCAGTACTTC,CASSSGVSYEQYF
TRBV24-1,few,-,TRBJ2-5,TGTGCCACCAGTGACGTGGTCGGGGAGACCCAGTACTTC,CATSDVVGETQYF
TRBV10-3,-,-,TRBJ2-3,TGTGCCATCAGTGACGTAGGGAGTATTGCAGATACGCAGTATTTT,CAISDVGSIADTQYF
TRBV7-2,-,-,TRBJ2-7,TGTGCCAGCAGCTTAGCCTCCACTTTCCGCGAGCAGTACTTC,CASSLASTFREQYF
TRBV7-9,many,-,TRBJ1-4,TGTGCCAGCAGCTTAGCGGCTACTAATGAAAAACTGTTTTTT,CASSLAATNEKLFF
TRBV12-5,many,TRBD1,TRBJ2-7,TGTGCTAGTGGTATGACAGGGTCCTACGAGCAGTACTTC,CASGMTGSYEQYF
TRBV28,-,-,TRBJ2-3,TGTGCCAGCGGGAATACGCAGTATTTT,CASGNTQYF
TRBV7-2,few,TRBD1,TRBJ2-7,TGTGCCAGCAGCACCACGACAGGGGGGGTCTACGAGCAGTACTTC,CASSTTTGGVYEQYF
TRBV7-2,-,TRBD1,TRBJ1-3,TGTGCCAGCCACCGACAGGGTTACTCTGGAAACACCATATATTTT,CASHRQGYSGNTIYF
TRBV6-5,few,-,TRBJ1-4,TGTGCCAGCAGTTACGGCGGCACCACCAATGAAAAACTGTTTTTT,CASSYGGTTNEKLFF
TRBV19,-,TRBD2,TRBJ2-3,TGTGCCAGTAGTGTCCGACTAGCGGGACCAACAGATACGCAGTATTTT,CASSVRLAGPTDTQYF
TRBV28,many,-,TRBJ2-4,TGTGCCAGCACCGTCGGGGCCAAAAACATTCAGTACTTC,CASTVGAKNIQYF
TRBV11-3,few,-,TRBJ2-5,TGTGCCAGCAGCCCAACTCCAAGAGAGACCCAGTACTTC,CASSPTPRETQYF
TRBV6-5,-,-,TRBJ1-5,TGTGCCAGCAGTCCCGGGCCGGCCCAGGGGCCCCAGCATTTT,CASSPGPAQGPQHF
TRBV12-3/TRBV12-4,many,TRBD1,TRBJ1-4,TGTGCCAGCAGTTTAGGGGACAGGGGTGAAAAACTGTTTTTT,CASSLGDRGEKLFF
TRBV9,medium-sized,TRBD2,TRBJ2-3,TGTGCCAGCAGCAGCGGGACTAGCGGGAGTCACGATACGCAGTATTTT,CASSSGTSGSHDTQYF